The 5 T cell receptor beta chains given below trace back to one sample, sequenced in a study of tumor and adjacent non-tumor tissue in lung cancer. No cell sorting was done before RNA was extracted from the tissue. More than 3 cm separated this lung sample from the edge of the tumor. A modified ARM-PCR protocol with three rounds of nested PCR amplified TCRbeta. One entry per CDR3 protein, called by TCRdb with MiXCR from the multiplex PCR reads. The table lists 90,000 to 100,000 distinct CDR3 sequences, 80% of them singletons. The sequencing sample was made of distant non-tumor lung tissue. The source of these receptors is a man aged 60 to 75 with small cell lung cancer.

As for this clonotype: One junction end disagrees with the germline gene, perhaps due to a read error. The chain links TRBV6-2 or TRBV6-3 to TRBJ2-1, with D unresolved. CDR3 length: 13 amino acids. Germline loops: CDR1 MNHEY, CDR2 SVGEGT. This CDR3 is CASSIGPNDDQFF. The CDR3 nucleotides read TGTGCCAGCAGTATCGGTCCTAACGATGATCAGTTCTTC.

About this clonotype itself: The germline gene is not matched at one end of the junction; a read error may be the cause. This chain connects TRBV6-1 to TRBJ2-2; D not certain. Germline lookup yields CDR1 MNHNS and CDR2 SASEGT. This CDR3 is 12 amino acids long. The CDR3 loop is CDSVKYTGELFF. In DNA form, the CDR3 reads TGTGACAGCGTGAAATACACCGGGGAGCTGTTTTTT.

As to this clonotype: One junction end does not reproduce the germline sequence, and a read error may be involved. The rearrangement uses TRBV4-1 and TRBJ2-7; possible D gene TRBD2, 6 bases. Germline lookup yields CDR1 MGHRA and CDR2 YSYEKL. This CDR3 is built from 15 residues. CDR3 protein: CARSQGGVPGYEQYF. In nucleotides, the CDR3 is TGCGCCAGGAGCCAGGGCGGGGTCCCAGGCTACGAGCAGTACTTC.

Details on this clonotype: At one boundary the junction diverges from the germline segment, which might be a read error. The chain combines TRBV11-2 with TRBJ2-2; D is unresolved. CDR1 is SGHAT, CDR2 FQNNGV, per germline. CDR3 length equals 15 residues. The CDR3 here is CASILVWSSTGELFF. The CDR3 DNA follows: TGTGCCAGCATCTTAGTGTGGTCGAGCACCGGGGAGCTGTTTTTT.

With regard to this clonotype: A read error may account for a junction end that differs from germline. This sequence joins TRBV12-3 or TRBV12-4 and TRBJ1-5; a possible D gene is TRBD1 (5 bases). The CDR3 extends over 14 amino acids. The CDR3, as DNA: TGTGCTAGCAGCCGGACACGGTTTGATGGGCCCCAGCATTTT. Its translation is CASSRTRFDGPQHF.